This TCR beta chain originates from a study of blood T cells in healthy people across ages. With respect to this clonotype: Its antigen is unidentified.

Together with a sample-barcoded 5' primer, a J-beta primer mix was included in a second PCR lasting roughly 6 to 12 cycles. TCRdb independently ran MiXCR on the 5' RACE reads; one entry per CDR3 protein. The sample lists about 400,000 distinct CDR3 sequences, about half occurring once. General study results and limits: Older individuals had lower TCR beta diversity per million T cells (the decline was roughly linear).

This TCR derives from a man between 60 and 75 years old in good health. Sequenced sample: blood.

The CDR3 loop reads CASSAGQRGNQPQHF. In DNA form, the CDR3 reads TGTGCCAGCAGTGCTGGACAGAGAGGGAATCAGCCCCAGCATTTT. This chain joins TRBV2 and TRBJ1-5, with TRBD1 as a possible D gene (6 bases). V lost 4 bases to trimming and J lost 4 bases, with 14 bases between them. This CDR3 region has 15 residues. Germline V gives CDR1 SNHLY, CDR2 FYNNEI.